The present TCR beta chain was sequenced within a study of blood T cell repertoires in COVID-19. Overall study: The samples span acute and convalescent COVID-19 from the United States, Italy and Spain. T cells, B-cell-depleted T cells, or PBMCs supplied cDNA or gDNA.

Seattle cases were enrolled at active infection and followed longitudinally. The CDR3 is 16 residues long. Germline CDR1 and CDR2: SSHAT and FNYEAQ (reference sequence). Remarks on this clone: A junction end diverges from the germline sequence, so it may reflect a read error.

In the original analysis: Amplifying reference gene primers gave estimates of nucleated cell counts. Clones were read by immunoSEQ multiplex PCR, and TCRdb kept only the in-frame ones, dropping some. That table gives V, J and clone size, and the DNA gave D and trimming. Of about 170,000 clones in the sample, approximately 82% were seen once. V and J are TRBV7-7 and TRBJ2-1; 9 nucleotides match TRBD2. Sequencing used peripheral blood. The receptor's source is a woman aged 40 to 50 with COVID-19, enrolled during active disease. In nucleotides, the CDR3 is TGTGCTAGCAGCTTAGAAATAGCGGGAGCTGCAAATGAGCAGTTCTTC. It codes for CASSLEIAGAANEQFF.